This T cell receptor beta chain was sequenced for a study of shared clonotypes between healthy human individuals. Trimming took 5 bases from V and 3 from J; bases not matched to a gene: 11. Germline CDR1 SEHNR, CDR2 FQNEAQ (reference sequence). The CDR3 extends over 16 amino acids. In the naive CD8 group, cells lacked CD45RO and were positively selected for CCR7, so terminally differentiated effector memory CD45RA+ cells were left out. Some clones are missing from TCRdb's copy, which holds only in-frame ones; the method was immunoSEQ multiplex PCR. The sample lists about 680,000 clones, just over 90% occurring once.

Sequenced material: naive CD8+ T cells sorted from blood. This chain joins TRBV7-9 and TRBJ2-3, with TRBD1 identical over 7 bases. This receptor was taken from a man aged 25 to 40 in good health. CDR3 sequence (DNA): TGTGCCAGCAGCCACCAACAGGGGAGCGCGACAGATACGCAGTATTTT. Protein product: CASSHQQGSATDTQYF.